Listed below are T cell receptor beta chains from one sample, sequenced in a study of blood T cell repertoires in COVID-19. The protocol was immunoSEQ multiplex PCR, while the TCRdb copy is restricted to in-frame clones and leaves out a portion. The sample has about 330,000 clones, approximately 90% seen once. Material for sequencing was PBMCs or T cells enriched from blood (not recorded which). The receptors shown here come from a woman between 18 and 30 years old who had recovered from COVID-19. The CDR3 runs from the conserved cysteine through the conserved F or W. The order of the fields is D gene, V gene, J gene, clone size, CDR3 DNA, CDR3 protein. A D gene is named only where the DNA matches it firmly. Only part of the rows carry a size: once, few, many, or a class if the clone is expanded.

D gene: -
V gene: TRBV11-2
J gene: TRBJ2-3
clone size: -
CDR3 DNA: TGTGCCAGCAGCTTATTTCCGCCTAGGTCAAGGGGTACGCAGTATTTT
CDR3 protein: CASSLFPPRSRGTQYF

D gene: -
V gene: TRBV27
J gene: TRBJ2-1
clone size: -
CDR3 DNA: TGTGCCAGCACAGGGCAGCTTGCCCTCTCGAGCTCCTACAATGAGCAGTTCTTC
CDR3 protein: CASTGQLALSSSYNEQFF

D gene: TRBD2
V gene: TRBV5-1
J gene: TRBJ2-1
clone size: -
CDR3 DNA: TGCGCCAGCAGCCCTCCCGGGGGGGCGTCCTACAATGAGCAGTTCTTC
CDR3 protein: CASSPPGGASYNEQFF

D gene: -
V gene: TRBV4-2
J gene: TRBJ2-1
clone size: -
CDR3 DNA: TGTGCCAGCAGCCAAGATAACGGGAGTCCCTACAATGAGCAGTTCTTC
CDR3 protein: CASSQDNGSPYNEQFF

D gene: TRBD2
V gene: TRBV6-5
J gene: TRBJ2-2
clone size: -
CDR3 DNA: TGTGCCAGCAAAGGAGGAGCGGGAGCAACCGGGGAGCTGTTTTTT
CDR3 protein: CASKGGAGATGELFF

D gene: -
V gene: TRBV6-5
J gene: TRBJ1-6
clone size: -
CDR3 DNA: TGTGCCAGCACCGGCGGGTCGCATAATTCACCCCTCCACTTT
CDR3 protein: CASTGGSHNSPLHF

D gene: -
V gene: TRBV10-1
J gene: TRBJ1-1
clone size: -
CDR3 DNA: TGCGCCAGCAGCGGGACACCTAAGGGGGCTGAAGCTTTCTTT
CDR3 protein: CASSGTPKGAEAFF

D gene: -
V gene: TRBV3-1/TRBV3-2
J gene: TRBJ2-7
clone size: once
CDR3 DNA: TGTGCCAGCAGCCAAGGGGGACTGGATCAGTACTTC
CDR3 protein: CASSQGGLDQYF

D gene: -
V gene: TRBV5-1
J gene: TRBJ1-2
clone size: -
CDR3 DNA: TGCGCCAGCAGCTGGGGACAAAACTATGGCTACACCTTC
CDR3 protein: CASSWGQNYGYTF

D gene: TRBD1
V gene: TRBV11-3
J gene: TRBJ2-4
clone size: -
CDR3 DNA: TGTGCCAGCAGCTTGACGGGGACAGATACAACAAACATTCAGTACTTC
CDR3 protein: CASSLTGTDTTNIQYF

D gene: TRBD1
V gene: TRBV2
J gene: TRBJ1-2
clone size: -
CDR3 DNA: TGTGCCACAAACAGGGGCGCAGGATTTTTCTATGGCTACACCTTC
CDR3 protein: CATNRGAGFFYGYTF

D gene: -
V gene: TRBV9
J gene: TRBJ1-2
clone size: -
CDR3 DNA: TGTGCCAGCAGCATTTCAGGGAACTATGGCTACACCTTC
CDR3 protein: CASSISGNYGYTF

D gene: TRBD1
V gene: TRBV18
J gene: TRBJ1-2
clone size: once
CDR3 DNA: TGTGCCAGCTCACCCGGGACAGGGGCTTACTATGGCTACACCTTC
CDR3 protein: CASSPGTGAYYGYTF

D gene: TRBD1
V gene: TRBV5-1
J gene: TRBJ1-4
clone size: -
CDR3 DNA: TGCGCCAGCAAATTGGGACAGGGGGCTGAAAAACTGTTTTTT
CDR3 protein: CASKLGQGAEKLFF

D gene: TRBD2
V gene: TRBV7-6
J gene: TRBJ2-1
clone size: -
CDR3 DNA: TGTGCCAGCAGCTCAGCGGGACTGAAGTTCTTC
CDR3 protein: CASSSAGLKFF

D gene: -
V gene: TRBV10-2
J gene: TRBJ2-5
clone size: -
CDR3 DNA: TGCGCCAGCAGTGAGTTTTGGGGGGACGAGACCCAGTACTTC
CDR3 protein: CASSEFWGDETQYF

D gene: -
V gene: TRBV5-1
J gene: TRBJ1-1
clone size: -
CDR3 DNA: TGCGCCAGCGGTAAGGCATCGGGGAACACTGAAGCTTTCTTT
CDR3 protein: CASGKASGNTEAFF

D gene: -
V gene: TRBV6-6
J gene: TRBJ1-5
clone size: -
CDR3 DNA: TGTGCCAGCAGTCCCCCGAATCAGCCCCAGCATTTT
CDR3 protein: CASSPPNQPQHF

D gene: -
V gene: TRBV3-1/TRBV3-2
J gene: TRBJ2-5
clone size: -
CDR3 DNA: TGTGCCAGCAGCCAAATGGGGGCGGTAGAGACCCAGTACTTC
CDR3 protein: CASSQMGAVETQYF

D gene: TRBD1
V gene: TRBV2
J gene: TRBJ2-5
clone size: -
CDR3 DNA: TGTGCCAGCAGTGGTGACAGGGGGGAAGAGACCCAGTACTTC
CDR3 protein: CASSGDRGEETQYF

D gene: -
V gene: TRBV28
J gene: TRBJ1-5
clone size: -
CDR3 DNA: TGTGCCAGCAGAGGCGGGGGGGCGTTCCAGCCCCAGCATTTT
CDR3 protein: CASRGGGAFQPQHF

D gene: TRBD1
V gene: TRBV5-1
J gene: TRBJ1-6
clone size: -
CDR3 DNA: TGCGCCAGCAAGTTGGGAACAGGGGACTTGTATAATTCACCCCTCCACTTT
CDR3 protein: CASKLGTGDLYNSPLHF

D gene: -
V gene: TRBV30
J gene: TRBJ2-1
clone size: -
CDR3 DNA: TGTGCCGGAGAACCCGGGATTCACAATGAGCAGTTCTTC
CDR3 protein: CAGEPGIHNEQFF

D gene: -
V gene: TRBV19
J gene: TRBJ2-3
clone size: -
CDR3 DNA: TGTGCCAGTAGTATAGATGAGAGCACAGATACGCAGTATTTT
CDR3 protein: CASSIDESTDTQYF

D gene: -
V gene: TRBV5-1
J gene: TRBJ1-1
clone size: -
CDR3 DNA: TGCGCCAGCAGCTTCGGACTCCCTGAAGTATACACTGAAGCTTTCTTT
CDR3 protein: CASSFGLPEVYTEAFF

D gene: -
V gene: TRBV10-3
J gene: TRBJ2-7
clone size: -
CDR3 DNA: TGTGCCATCAGTGGTGTCAGGGGCAACGAGCAGTACTTC
CDR3 protein: CAISGVRGNEQYF

D gene: -
V gene: TRBV2
J gene: TRBJ2-1
clone size: few
CDR3 DNA: TGTGCCAGCAGTGCCCTCGTCCTCACTAGTATACCCCGCGGTGAGCAGTTCTTC
CDR3 protein: CASSALVLTSIPRGEQFF

D gene: -
V gene: TRBV5-4
J gene: TRBJ2-2
clone size: -
CDR3 DNA: TGTGCCAGCAGCAAAAAATTGGGGACACCTTCCAACACCGGGGAGCTGTTTTTT
CDR3 protein: CASSKKLGTPSNTGELFF

D gene: TRBD1
V gene: TRBV5-1
J gene: TRBJ1-4
clone size: -
CDR3 DNA: TGCGCCAGCAGCATGGGACAGGGGACTAATGAAAAACTGTTTTTT
CDR3 protein: CASSMGQGTNEKLFF

D gene: TRBD2
V gene: TRBV4-2
J gene: TRBJ2-2
clone size: -
CDR3 DNA: TGTGCCAGCAACCTGCTAGCGGGAGGGCCGGGAACCGGGGAGCTGTTTTTT
CDR3 protein: CASNLLAGGPGTGELFF

D gene: -
V gene: TRBV9
J gene: TRBJ1-1
clone size: -
CDR3 DNA: TGTGCCAGCAGCGTAGTACGGAGGAACACTGAAGCTTTCTTT
CDR3 protein: CASSVVRRNTEAFF

D gene: -
V gene: TRBV30
J gene: TRBJ2-7
clone size: -
CDR3 DNA: TGTGCCTGGGGGGTCGGGGACGAGCAGTACTTC
CDR3 protein: CAWGVGDEQYF

D gene: -
V gene: TRBV27
J gene: TRBJ1-5
clone size: -
CDR3 DNA: TGTGCCAGCCCGAGGGCGGGGAATCAGCCCCAGCATTTT
CDR3 protein: CASPRAGNQPQHF

D gene: -
V gene: TRBV28
J gene: TRBJ1-1
clone size: few
CDR3 DNA: TGTGCCAGCAGTTTAGGGGGACACCAGAACACTGAAGCTTTCTTT
CDR3 protein: CASSLGGHQNTEAFF

D gene: TRBD1
V gene: TRBV10-3
J gene: TRBJ1-2
clone size: -
CDR3 DNA: TGTGCCACCACACCTGAGACAGGGCAAGGCTACACCTTC
CDR3 protein: CATTPETGQGYTF

D gene: TRBD2
V gene: TRBV11-1
J gene: TRBJ2-3
clone size: -
CDR3 DNA: TGTGCCAGCAGCCCGACTAGCGGGGGGGATACGCAGTATTTT
CDR3 protein: CASSPTSGGDTQYF

D gene: -
V gene: TRBV6-5
J gene: TRBJ1-1
clone size: -
CDR3 DNA: TGTGCCAGCAGCGCGACACAGAACACTGAAGCTTTCTTT
CDR3 protein: CASSATQNTEAFF

D gene: TRBD1
V gene: TRBV24-1
J gene: TRBJ1-4
clone size: few
CDR3 DNA: TGTGCCACCAGCCCCCAACCGGGACAGGGTTCAACTAATGAAAAACTGTTTTTT
CDR3 protein: CATSPQPGQGSTNEKLFF

D gene: -
V gene: TRBV14
J gene: TRBJ2-4
clone size: -
CDR3 DNA: TGTGCCAGCAGCCAACCGGGGGGCAGAAACATTCAGTACTTC
CDR3 protein: CASSQPGGRNIQYF

D gene: TRBD2
V gene: TRBV6-5
J gene: TRBJ2-1
clone size: few
CDR3 DNA: TGTGCCAGCAGTTACCGCACTAGCGGGGGGCCCCATGAGCAGTTCTTC
CDR3 protein: CASSYRTSGGPHEQFF